This TCR beta chain was recorded in a study of T-cell reconstitution after alpha-beta-depleted transplantation in children. Study-level points and caveats: After transplant, high TCRbeta diversity at day 60 in some patients arose from surviving recipient T cells and thymic progenitors.

Comments on this clonotype: Its antigen remains unidentified.

The V and J ends lost 3 bases and 10 bases respectively, with 16 bases between them. CDR3 length equals 14 residues. Germline V lookup: CDR1 LGHNA, CDR2 YSLEER. As it was prepared, the TCRbeta library received unique molecular identifiers. MiXCR, run by TCRdb on the PCR reads, gives a single entry per CDR3 protein. This sample has roughly 500,000 distinct CDR3 sequences; roughly a tenth occur once, and the top ten carry 2% to 2.5%. This receptor was obtained from a child younger than 10 with inherited bone marrow failure, due to receive a stem cell transplant. Sequences were derived from PBMCs, sampled before TCRalphabeta/CD19-depleted stem cell transplant. This chain connects TRBV4-3 to TRBJ2-1, with D tentatively TRBD1 or TRBD2 (5 bases each). CDR3 sequence: CASSQSITGLEQFF. As DNA, the CDR3 is TGCGCCAGCAGCCAGTCAATAACAGGACTCGAGCAGTTCTTC.